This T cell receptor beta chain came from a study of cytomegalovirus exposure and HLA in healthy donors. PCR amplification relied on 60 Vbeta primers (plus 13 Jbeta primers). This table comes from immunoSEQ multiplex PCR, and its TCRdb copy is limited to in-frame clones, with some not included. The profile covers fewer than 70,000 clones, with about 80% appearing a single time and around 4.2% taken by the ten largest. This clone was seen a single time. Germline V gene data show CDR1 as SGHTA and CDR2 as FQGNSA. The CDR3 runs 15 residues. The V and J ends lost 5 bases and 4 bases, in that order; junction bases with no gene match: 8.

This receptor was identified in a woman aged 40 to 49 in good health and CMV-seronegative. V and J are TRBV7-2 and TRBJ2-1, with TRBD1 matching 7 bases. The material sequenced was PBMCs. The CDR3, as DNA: TGTGCCAGCAGCACCCAGACAGGGAATTACAATGAGCAGTTCTTC. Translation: CASSTQTGNYNEQFF.